This TCR beta chain was identified during a study of blood T cells in healthy people across ages (dated by TCRdb to between 2014 and 2017). Background for the entire study: In model experiments, roughly one uniquely barcoded TCR beta cDNA molecule per two T cells was captured by template switching. The study measured age-related changes in TCR beta repertoire diversity using deep sequencing normalized with unique cDNA molecular identifiers. Four age groups were formed from the donors: young (average approximately 15 years), middle-aged (roughly 38), aged (about 62) and long-lived (approximately 78). To avoid experimental bias, donors of different ages were spread randomly across the sequencing lanes. Using the same blood draw, the study looked at two additional independent replicas of 1 million unique cDNA reads for two donors, one aged 18 to 30 and the other aged 80 or older.

What the work shows at the level of the full study, not this receptor alone: The percentage of naive T cells measured by flow cytometry correlated strongly with observed TCR beta diversity. Observed TCR beta diversity per million T cells fell roughly linearly with age, and a significant reduction was already apparent by age roughly 41. Since profiling was done on bulk unsorted PBMCs, naive and antigen-experienced compartments could not be conclusively compared. Estimates of total diversity based on one million sequenced T cells were considered lower bounds and underestimates. Because the CMV infection status of the donors was unknown, age-related changes in expanded clonotypes may potentially have been confounded. Compared with the aged group, the long-lived group had more naive CD4+ T cells, fewer expanded clones and increased TCR diversity, a pattern suggesting age selection.

The CDR3 holds 14 amino acids from the cysteine to the phenylalanine. Just CDR3 DNA is preserved here, 42 bases in frame from base 1. The V and J ends are trimmed by 4 bases and 3 bases, leaving 13 bases between them. From a lookup of the germline V gene, CDR1 and CDR2 are MNHEY and SVGEGT. Comment on this clonotype: Its target antigen remains unknown. Base-call qualities are not available, and no considerably larger clone is one nucleotide away.

The 35 to 40 donors, aged about 6 to 90 years, were systemically healthy Caucasian individuals from Russia. Each donor gave 8 to 10 milliliters of peripheral blood, collected into EDTA-treated Vacutainer tubes. Ficoll-Paque density-gradient centrifugation was used to isolate PBMCs, with at least 6 million obtained per sample. Total RNA, at least 6 micrograms per sample, was extracted from PBMCs with Trizol reagent. For every donor, an aliquot of PBMCs went through flow cytometry to measure the percentages of naive CD45RAhigh/CD27high T cells. Libraries were prepared through 5' RACE. The reads were generated on an Illumina HiSeq 2500. The second PCR ran for roughly 7 to 12 cycles and used a J-beta primer mix along with a sample-barcoded 5' primer. Each TCR beta cDNA molecule received a unique molecular identifier from a template-switch 5' adaptor carrying 12 random nucleotides. Each sample yielded at least 3 million CDR3-containing paired-end reads. The Mint cDNA synthesis kit, primed by a TRBC-specific oligonucleotide, was used to synthesize first-strand cDNA from all RNA. After uracil-DNA glycosylase treatment, a first 18-cycle PCR used universal primers M1SS and BC2_uni_R on all cDNA. The study's own analysis went as follows. For normalization, 1 million high-quality reads, each with a distinct molecular identifier, were randomly selected from each sample. Reads sharing molecular identifiers were discarded rather than binned into consensus sequences. MiTCR, run with a Q25 quality threshold and the strictest error-elimination algorithm, handled CDR3 identification, clonotype clustering and error correction. A nonparametric unseen species model using Euler transformation provided a lower-bound estimate of total TCR beta diversity. TCRdb reworked the public reads: Q25 trimming with fastp, MiXCR clone assembly, productive beta chains retained. Duplicate CDR3 protein sequences are folded into a single record with the most common DNA and genes. TCRdb, not the authors, supplied the V and J calls. Here the sample has fewer than 750,000 distinct CDR3 sequences; less than 60% occur a single time. The ten largest clones capture about 22% of the sample.

The rearranged segments are TRBV6-2 or TRBV6-3 and TRBJ2-7; no D gene call is confident. This clonotype was sampled from an elderly man in good health. Sequencing was carried out using blood. The DNA reads TGTGCCAGCAGTTCCTACATGACCGGCTACGAGCAGTACTTC. It codes for CASSSYMTGYEQYF.